Given below is one T cell receptor (beta chain) in context. The specificity of this receptor is unknown. Per-base qualities were not stored, and no clone one base away is much larger. Genomic DNA was isolated from the sorted cells so that the TCRbeta CDR3 region could be sequenced. TCRbeta CDR3 regions were sequenced using the immunoSEQ Assay. This immuneACCESS table, as held by TCRdb, lists in-frame sequences with V and J called but not all clones. Of the missing ones, under half trace to an unresolved V gene in checked studies; the others have no known cause. Counted in this sample were just over 45,000 clones; about 95% of them appeared once. The leading ten clones occupy 11% of the sample. This sample stems from a study of OX40 agonist ivuxolimab in advanced cancers. About the full investigation: The costimulatory receptor OX40 (CD134) was targeted by ivuxolimab, a fully human IgG2 agonistic monoclonal antibody. Three dose-escalation patients achieved partial responses, one with hepatocellular carcinoma and two with cutaneous melanoma. A male proportion of almost 85% and a mean age of approximately 62 years, ranging from 23 to 79, were recorded for the dose-escalation cohort. The paper describes the monotherapy dose-escalation part (N of about 57 patients) of the phase I trial of ivuxolimab. Of the approximately 54 patients in dose escalation, around 20 had hepatocellular carcinoma, around 15 had melanoma, 9 had renal cell carcinoma and 9 had head and neck cancer. Peripheral TCRbeta sequencing aimed to test whether ivuxolimab altered TCR sequence diversity and caused clonal T-cell expansion. Patients were allowed to have had prior anti-PD-1, anti-PD-L1 or anti-CTLA-4 therapy, and about 40% of the dose-escalation patients had been treated with checkpoint inhibitors. Intravenous ivuxolimab was administered to patients every 2 weeks at six dose levels: 0.01, 0.1, 0.3, 1.5, 3 and 10 mg/kg.

Summary of the overall study and its limitations: Antigen specificity was not determined for the clonally expanded peripheral T cells. In the 0.1-3.0 mg/kg groups, partial responders had among the lowest normalized peripheral clonal expansion, particularly in CD8+ T cells. At doses of 0.1 to 3.0 mg/kg, clonal expansion of both CD4+ and CD8+ T cells in blood was seen between baseline and week 6. Low levels of normalized T-cell clonal expansion were also seen in some patients who did not respond. After ivuxolimab, expanded clones were on average more numerous among CD8+ T cells than among CD4+ T cells.

The trial excluded patients who had a history of autoimmune disease or who were on systemic immunosuppression. Peripheral blood for TCR sequencing was drawn from every dose cohort at baseline, at cycle 4 day 1 and at cycle 7 day 1. The samples were drawn from a first-in-human, open-label, multicenter phase I dose-escalation trial of ivuxolimab. Adults with locally advanced or metastatic melanoma, renal cell, hepatocellular, or head and neck squamous cell carcinoma were enrolled in the trial. Before TCR sequencing, CD4+ T cells and CD8+ T cells were sorted from peripheral blood as separate populations. The CDR3 starts with the cysteine, ends with the phenylalanine, and has 16 residues. Of all the DNA, just the CDR3 is kept, 48 bases in frame from base 1. From the germline V gene, CDR1 is SGDLS and CDR2 is YYNGEE. For this chain, trimming is 3 bases at the V end and 7 bases at the J end, and the number of junction bases without a gene match is 10.

The chain couples TRBV9 to TRBJ2-1, with 10 bases matching TRBD2. This receptor was taken from an adult with an advanced solid tumor such as melanoma, head and neck, liver or kidney cancer. The sample here was CD4+ or CD8+ T cells sorted from blood, taken in a trial of the OX40 agonist ivuxolimab. DNA sequence: TGTGCCAGCAGCGAGGGGCTAGCGGGAGCCTTGAATGAGCAGTTCTTC. Translated, it reads CASSEGLAGALNEQFF.